Listed here are 11 T cell receptor beta chains from one sample, sequenced in a study of a mutant IDH1 vaccine in newly diagnosed glioma. The time point is: baseline, week 1 (first vaccination visit). Treatment specified: pre-vaccination baseline after standard-of-care therapy. The assay was immunoSEQ multiplex PCR, and TCRdb's table has in-frame clones only and misses some. The sample carries approximately 100,000 clones, over 85% recorded once. Here the sequenced sample was PBMCs, taken from a glioma patient treated with radiotherapy, temozolomide or both. These receptors all stem from a woman in her 50s with glioma.

The chain has TRBV7-6 and TRBJ2-3; D unresolved. Germline assignment: CDR1 SGHVS and CDR2 FNYEAQ. V was trimmed by 5 bases and J by 6 bases, leaving 12 bases between them. The CDR3 totals 13 residues. The CDR3 is CASSPEPLDTQYF. CDR3 DNA: TGTGCCAGCAGCCCCGAACCTCTCGATACGCAGTATTTT.

The genes are TRBV28 and TRBJ1-2; 9 bases agree with TRBD1. This CDR3 is 13 amino acids long. Germline V gene sequence: CDR1 MDHEN, CDR2 SYDVKM. V lost 5 bases to trimming and J lost 8 bases; unmatched junction nucleotides: 6. CDR3 loop: CASSPPGQGGYTF. CDR3 coding DNA: TGTGCCAGCAGTCCCCCGGGACAGGGAGGCTACACCTTC.

This sequence joins TRBV19 and TRBJ2-1; D call uncertain. CDR3 length: 17 amino acids. The germline CDR1 and CDR2 sequences are LNHDA and SQIVND (reference sequence). The ends were cut back, 4 bases at V and 3 bases at J, with 19 bases in the middle. The CDR3 spells CASSTHRVFEIYNEQFF. The DNA for the CDR3 is TGTGCCAGTAGTACCCACCGGGTTTTTGAGATCTACAATGAGCAGTTCTTC.

A single count supports this clone. The chain uses TRBV9 and TRBJ2-3; 9 nucleotides match TRBD2. The CDR3 runs to 15 residues. Germline lookup yields CDR1 SGDLS and CDR2 YYNGEE. The junction had 4 bases not matched to a gene; V was cut back by 5 bases and J by 0 bases. CDR3 residues: CASRASGASTDTQYF. CDR3 sequence (DNA): TGTGCCAGCAGGGCTAGCGGGGCTAGCACAGATACGCAGTATTTT.

This clone was detected a few times. The chain uses TRBV28 and TRBJ1-1, with a weak D call TRBD1 (5 bases). CDR3 length: 19 amino acids. V lost 5 bases to trimming and J lost 3 bases, with 28 bases between them. Germline CDR1 MDHEN, CDR2 SYDVKM. The CDR3: CASSPSQTGGGFRYTEAFF. CDR3 bases: TGTGCCAGCAGTCCCTCCCAAACTGGGGGGGGGTTTCGCTACACTGAAGCTTTCTTT.

This clone appeared a few times. The chain carries TRBV28 and TRBJ1-2, with D unclear. Trimming shortened V by 5 bases and J by 2 bases, and 12 bases separated the two germline ends. Germline CDR1 MDHEN, CDR2 SYDVKM. CDR3 length equals 14 residues. CDR3 sequence reads: CASSPSIRNYGYTF. CDR3 sequence (DNA): TGTGCCAGCAGTCCCTCCATACGGAACTATGGCTACACCTTC.

V is TRBV2 and J is TRBJ2-1, with 9 bases matching TRBD2. There are 17 residues in the CDR3. V shed 6 bases, J shed 3 bases, and the junction held 12 bases outside the gene matches. CDR1 is SNHLY and CDR2 is FYNNEI in the germline V gene. The CDR3, as DNA: TGTGCCAGCAGGGCTATAGCGGGAGATTTGTACTACAATGAGCAGTTCTTC. It encodes CASRAIAGDLYYNEQFF.

V usage is TRBV28 and J usage is TRBJ1-1; 9 bases agree with TRBD1. V shed 6 bases, J shed 8 bases, and the junction held 13 bases outside the gene matches. The CDR3 is 15 residues long. CDR1 is MDHEN and CDR2 is SYDVKM in the germline V gene. The CDR3 DNA reads as TGTGCCAGCAGGTTCATAGGCCTAGGGACAGGGGAAGCTTTCTTT. Translated, it gives CASRFIGLGTGEAFF.

This clone was counted only a few times. This chain links TRBV2 with TRBJ1-1; 7 nucleotides match TRBD1. Germline V lookup: CDR1 SNHLY, CDR2 FYNNEI. CDR3 length: 13 amino acids. The V segment lost 5 bases and the J segment 4 bases; nucleotides outside the gene matches: 4. The CDR3 DNA is TGTGCCAGCAGTAAGGGGGCGGCCACTGAAGCTTTCTTT. It specifies CASSKGAATEAFF.

V is TRBV9 and J is TRBJ1-1; D gene ambiguous. The V end was cut by 0 bases, the J end by 8 bases, with 8 bases between. Germline V gene sequence: CDR1 SGDLS, CDR2 YYNGEE. This CDR3 spans 12 amino acids. The CDR3 bases are TGTGCCAGCAGCGTAGACGGAGACGAAGCTTTCTTT. It translates to CASSVDGDEAFF. Full variable domain (missing parts from reference TRBV9 and TRBJ1-1): DSGVTQTPKHLITATGQRVTLRCSPRSGDLSVYWYQQSLDQGLQFLIQYYNGEERAKGNILERFSAQQFPDLHSELNLSSLELGDSALYFCASSVDGDEAFFGQGTRLTVV.

The V call is TRBV29-1, the J call TRBJ2-3, with a tentative D call TRBD2 (5 bases). CDR1 SQVTM and CDR2 ANQGSEA come from the germline V gene. The length of the CDR3 is 13 residues. Trimming pared 7 bases from V and 4 bases from J, leaving 15 bases between. The CDR3 protein is CSAGKEAPDTQYF. CDR3 coding DNA: TGCAGCGCCGGGAAGGAAGCCCCAGATACGCAGTATTTT.